Following are 3 T cell receptor beta chains from one sample sequenced in a study of cytomegalovirus exposure and HLA in healthy donors. The PCR contained 60 Vbeta and 13 Jbeta primers. Clones were sequenced by immunoSEQ multiplex PCR, and TCRdb holds only the in-frame ones, with some missing. Found here are fewer than 200,000 clones, roughly 80% of them singletons; the top ten hold approximately 0.8%. The sample consisted of PBMCs. Source of these receptors: a woman between 18 and 29 years old in good health and CMV-seronegative.

This sequence joins TRBV27 and TRBJ2-3; TRBD2 is a possible D gene (6 bases). CDR3 length: 14 amino acids. The germline gives CDR1 MNHEY, CDR2 SMNVEV (reference sequence). Trimming removed 3 bases at V and 3 bases at J, with 10 bases between. CDR3 nucleotide sequence: TGTGCCAGCAGTTTTGCCGGGGGTACAGATACGCAGTATTTT. Protein: CASSFAGGTDTQYF.

The chain employs TRBV28 and TRBJ2-5, with D hard to call. The DNA end lines up better with TRBJ2-7; the J call may be wrong. There are 11 residues in the CDR3. Germline CDR1 is MDHEN and CDR2 is SYDVKM. Written as DNA, the CDR3 is TGTGCCAGCAGTCTAGGTGACGAGCAGTACTTC. Translation: CASSLGDEQYF.

The chain employs TRBV6-1 and TRBJ2-7; D possibly corresponds to TRBD1 (6 bases). The CDR3 runs to 14 residues. V was trimmed by 7 bases and J by 6 bases, leaving 19 bases between them. Germline CDR1 MNHNS, CDR2 SASEGT. CDR3 sequence reads: CASTPGTINGEQYF. DNA for the CDR3: TGTGCCAGCACCCCCGGGACAATAAACGGCGAGCAGTACTTC.